This TCR beta chain comes out of a study of blood T cell repertoires in COVID-19. Per the original methods: Amplification of reference gene primers was used by the study to estimate nucleated cell counts. TCRdb's table, derived via immunoSEQ multiplex PCR, lists solely in-frame clones and lacks some. V and J calls and clone size are those listed in that table; D and trimming were worked out from the DNA. The sample has approximately 300,000 clones, 90% seen once. Per germline, CDR1 MNHEY and CDR2 SVGAGI. The CDR3 covers 15 residues. V was pared by 2 bases and J by 3 bases, with 14 bases between. The participants were between about 18 and 90 years old and came from some 23 US areas. During the 2 weeks before they entered the study, exposed participants had met someone with a PCR-confirmed or clinician-diagnosed COVID-19 case.

The J gene is TRBJ2-7, the V gene TRBV6-5, with D tentatively TRBD1 (5 bases). Sample: PBMCs or T cells enriched from blood (not recorded which). This clonotype was sampled from a woman under 40 who had been exposed to COVID-19. The CDR3 nucleotides are TGTGCCAGCAGTTACCTACTTGGGGCCTACTACGAGCAGTACTTC. It yields the protein CASSYLLGAYYEQYF.